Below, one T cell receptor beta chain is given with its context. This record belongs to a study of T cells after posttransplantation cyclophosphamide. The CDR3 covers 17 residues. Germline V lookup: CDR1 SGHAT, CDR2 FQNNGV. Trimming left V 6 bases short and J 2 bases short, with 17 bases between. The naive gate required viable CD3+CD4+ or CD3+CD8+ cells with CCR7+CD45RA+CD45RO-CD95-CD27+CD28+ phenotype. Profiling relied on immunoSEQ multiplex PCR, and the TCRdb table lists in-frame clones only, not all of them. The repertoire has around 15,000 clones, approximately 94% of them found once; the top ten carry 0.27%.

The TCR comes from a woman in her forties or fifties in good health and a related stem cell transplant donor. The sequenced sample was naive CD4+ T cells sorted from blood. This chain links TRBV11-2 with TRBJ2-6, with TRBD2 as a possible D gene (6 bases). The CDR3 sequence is CASSSQAGEAGANVLTF. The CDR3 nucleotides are TGTGCCAGCAGTTCCCAGGCCGGGGAGGCTGGGGCCAACGTCCTGACTTTC.